This passage covers 25 T cell receptor beta chains from one sample sequenced in a study of shared clonotypes between healthy human individuals. The protocol was immunoSEQ multiplex PCR, while the TCRdb copy is restricted to in-frame clones and leaves out a portion. The sample yields millions of clones, roughly 94% seen once. Sequencing was carried out using naive CD4+ T cells sorted from blood. Regarding subset: CD45RA+ positively selected. Receptors originate from a man younger than 35 in good health.

This rearrangement joins TRBV11-3 to TRBJ2-3; 8 bases are shared with TRBD1. Germline V CDR1 and CDR2: SGHNT, YENEEA. With V trimmed by 5 bases and J by 3 bases, 7 bases remained unmatched. The CDR3 length is 15 residues. The CDR3 DNA follows: TGTGCCAGCAGCCACGGACAGGGTATGACAGATACGCAGTATTTT. The encoded protein is CASSHGQGMTDTQYF.

V usage is TRBV7-9 and J usage is TRBJ1-5; no clear D gene. Trimming left V 5 bases short and J 6 bases short, with 14 bases between. Germline CDR1 reads SEHNR; CDR2 reads FQNEAQ (reference sequence). This CDR3 contains 14 residues. In nucleotides, the CDR3 is TGTGCCAGCAGCCTCACAGAGTACGGTCAGCCCCAGCATTTT. Its translation is CASSLTEYGQPQHF.

This chain joins TRBV5-6 and TRBJ1-2, with 7 nucleotides matching TRBD1. The CDR3 contains 14 residues. V was pared by 4 bases and J by 4 bases, with 7 bases of the junction left unmatched. Per the germline V gene, CDR1 is SGHDT and CDR2 is YYEEEE. The CDR3 spells CASSQTGPTYGYTF. The CDR3 DNA reads TGTGCCAGCAGCCAGACAGGGCCCACCTATGGCTACACCTTC.

This rearrangement joins TRBV5-6 to TRBJ2-7; 9 bases match TRBD2. Trimming removed 6 bases from V and 3 bases from J; junction bases left unmatched: 4. This CDR3 has 13 amino acids. In germline, CDR1 is SGHDT, CDR2 YYEEEE. The CDR3 is CASTRGRVYEQYF. The CDR3 DNA reads TGTGCCAGCACTCGCGGGAGGGTCTACGAGCAGTACTTC.

The rearrangement joins TRBV7-2 to TRBJ1-1; D is undetermined. Trimming took 1 base from V and 5 from J, leaving 17 bases between them. The CDR3 consists of 16 residues. Germline V gives CDR1 SGHTA, CDR2 FQGNSA. The CDR3 DNA reads as TGTGCCAGCAGCTTAGTTTTCGGGGTAATGGGAACTGAAGCTTTCTTT. This codes for CASSLVFGVMGTEAFF.

This chain uses TRBV29-1 with TRBJ1-1; D gene uncertain. This CDR3 is built from 12 residues. CDR1 SQVTM and CDR2 ANQGSEA come from the germline V gene. V lost 1 base and J 6 bases, leaving 9 bases between the germline ends. CDR3 region: CSVEGASPEAFF. CDR3 nucleotide sequence: TGCAGCGTTGAAGGCGCCTCCCCTGAAGCTTTCTTT. The whole variable domain, remainder taken from reference TRBV29-1 and TRBJ1-1, is SAVISQKPSRDICQRGTSLTIQCQVDSQVTMMFWYRQQPGQSLTLIATANQGSEATYESGFVIDKFPISRPNLTFSTLTVSNMSPEDSSIYLCSVEGASPEAFFGQGTRLTVV.

The chain recombines TRBV6-1 with TRBJ1-5, with 8 bases that match TRBD1. This CDR3 region has 13 residues. The germline gives CDR1 MNHNS, CDR2 SASEGT. The ends lost 5 bases at V and 7 bases at J; junction bases unmatched: 4. CDR3 region: CASSTDRAQPQHF. For the CDR3, the DNA is TGTGCCAGCAGTACGGACAGGGCACAGCCCCAGCATTTT.

The rearrangement uses TRBV6-5 and TRBJ1-6; tentative D call: TRBD1 (6 bases). The CDR3 is made up of 14 amino acids. Looked up from germline, CDR1 is MNHEY and CDR2 is SVGAGI. V lost 6 bases and J lost 7, with 13 bases in between. CDR3 DNA: TGTGCCAGCAGGAGTCAGGGGAGGAATTCACCCCTCCACTTT. Its translation: CASRSQGRNSPLHF.

As to this clone: The identical CDR3 is also encoded by other nucleotide sequences in the sample. In DNA, the CDR3 is TGTGCCATCAGTGTGCGAGGCACAGATACGCAGTATTTT. Its translation is CAISVRGTDTQYF. V gene TRBV10-3 combines with J gene TRBJ2-3; no clear D. This CDR3 region has 13 residues. V dropped 4 bases and J dropped 1 base, with 6 bases sitting between them. Germline CDR1 reads ENHRY; CDR2 reads SYGVKD.

In the case of this clone: This likely comes from a read error, as the CDR3 has no conserved phenylalanine or tryptophan at its end. The chain carries TRBV7-2 and TRBJ1-1; tentative D call: TRBD1 (5 bases). The CDR3 consists of 15 residues. Germline V gives CDR1 SGHTA, CDR2 FQGNSA. V lost 1 base to trimming and J lost 1 base, with 10 bases between them. The CDR3, as DNA: TGTGCCAGCAGCTTAGATCCTGGGGGGAACACTGAAGCTTTCCTT. Translated: CASSLDPGGNTEAFL.

On this clone: The same CDR3 can be traced to other DNA sequences in this sample. V and J are TRBV30 and TRBJ1-1; D might be TRBD1 (5 bases). CDR3 length: 12 amino acids. Germline V gives CDR1 GTSNPN, CDR2 SVGIG (reference sequence). V lost 2 bases and J lost 6, with 10 bases in between. This CDR3 is CAWSPRGSEAFF. The CDR3 DNA sequence: TGTGCCTGGAGTCCGAGGGGCTCTGAAGCTTTCTTT. The full variable domain, rest sourced from reference TRBV30 and TRBJ1-1, is SQTIHQWPATLVQPVGSPLSLECTVEGTSNPNLYWYRQAAGRGLQLLFYSVGIGQISSEVPQNLSASRPQDRQFILSSKKLLLSDSGFYLCAWSPRGSEAFFGQGTRLTVV.

The chain links TRBV5-1 to TRBJ2-3; 8 nucleotides line up with TRBD1. Germline V lookup: CDR1 SGHRS, CDR2 YFSETQ. Trimming cost V 4 bases and J 1 base; bases outside gene matches: 5. This CDR3 spans 15 amino acids. The CDR3 is CASSPTGQGTDTQYF. The CDR3 bases are TGCGCCAGCAGCCCGACGGGACAGGGCACAGATACGCAGTATTTT.

The rearrangement links TRBV30 to TRBJ1-1; 8 positions agree with TRBD1. This CDR3 has 13 amino acids. The germline V gene has CDR1 GTSNPN and CDR2 SVGIG (reference sequence). Losses at the gene ends were 2 bases for V and 7 bases for J; bases not matched to a gene: 6. DNA for the CDR3: TGTGCCTGGAGTAGACAGGGGAACGATGAAGCTTTCTTT. This translates into CAWSRQGNDEAFF.

The chain is built from TRBV18 and TRBJ2-3; D gene uncertain. Trimming took 3 bases from V and 0 from J, leaving 10 bases between them. This CDR3 is built from 15 residues. Per the germline V gene, CDR1 is KGHSH and CDR2 is LQKENI. As DNA, the CDR3 is TGTGCCAGCTCACCCACAGATACTAGCACAGATACGCAGTATTTT. Translation gives CASSPTDTSTDTQYF.

The chain uses TRBV10-1 and TRBJ2-7; D could derive from TRBD1 or TRBD2 (6 bases each). Per germline, CDR1 WNHNN and CDR2 SYGVQD (reference sequence). V gave up 0 bases and J gave up 0 bases, with 12 bases separating them. The CDR3 runs 16 residues. CDR3: CASSESGGSSSYEQYF. DNA for the CDR3: TGCGCCAGCAGTGAGTCGGGGGGCTCGAGCTCCTACGAGCAGTACTTC.

V is TRBV7-9 and J is TRBJ2-2, with 7 nucleotides matching TRBD1. The V gene's germline CDR1 is SEHNR and CDR2 FQNEAQ (reference sequence). The CDR3 consists of 16 residues. V lost 1 base to trimming and J lost 3 bases; unmatched junction nucleotides: 5. The CDR3 nucleotides are TGTGCCAGCAGCTTAGGAACAGGGGCATACACCGGGGAGCTGTTTTTT. Its protein is CASSLGTGAYTGELFF.

The V call is TRBV30, the J call TRBJ1-4; a possible D gene is TRBD1 (6 bases). Germline V gene lookup returns CDR1 GTSNPN and CDR2 SVGIG (reference sequence). The length of the CDR3 is 15 residues. V shed 0 bases and J shed 7 bases, with 15 bases lying between them. The CDR3 nucleotides read TGTGCCTGGAGTGTACCCGGCAGGGGTGGTGAAAAACTGTTTTTT. It encodes CAWSVPGRGGEKLFF.

The chain carries TRBV5-6 and TRBJ1-5; 7 bases align to TRBD1. V was pared by 0 bases and J by 2 bases, with 2 bases of the junction left unmatched. CDR1 and CDR2 from the germline V gene are SGHDT and YYEEEE. The CDR3 totals 15 residues. CDR3 amino acids: CASSLEGAGNQPQHF. The DNA of the CDR3 is TGTGCCAGCAGCTTGGAGGGGGCGGGCAATCAGCCCCAGCATTTT.

CDR3 in DNA: TGTGCCAGCAGCGTGAGACAGGGGGCTGACTACGAGCAGTACTTC. This translates into CASSVRQGADYEQYF. The chain links TRBV9 to TRBJ2-7; 10 nucleotides agree with TRBD1. V dropped 2 bases and J dropped 3; count of bases not matched to a gene: 5. The CDR3 is 15 amino acids. Germline V gives CDR1 SGDLS, CDR2 YYNGEE.

In regard to this clone: Other DNA sequences in the same sample also yield this CDR3. This chain connects TRBV20-1 to TRBJ2-7, with D unresolved. The V end lost 3 bases, the J end lost 6 bases, and 9 bases lay between the germline ends. Per the germline V gene, CDR1 is DFQATT and CDR2 is SNEGSKA (reference sequence). The CDR3 length is 11 residues. The DNA for the CDR3 is TGCAGTGCTAGTGTCGAGGTCGAGCAGTACTTC. Amino acids: CSASVEVEQYF.

The chain has TRBV25-1 and TRBJ1-6, with TRBD1 matching over 7 bases. Germline CDR1 and CDR2: MGHDK and SYGVNS. The ends lost 5 bases at V and 7 bases at J; junction bases unmatched: 2. This CDR3 is 13 amino acids long. The CDR3 nucleotides read TGTGCCAGCAGTCGGGACAGCAATTCACCCCTCCACTTT. As protein: CASSRDSNSPLHF.

The V gene is TRBV19, the J gene TRBJ1-2; possibly TRBD1 for D (5 bases). Trimming shortened V by 3 bases and J by 5 bases, and 13 bases separated the two germline ends. The CDR3 has 14 amino acids. CDR1 is LNHDA and CDR2 is SQIVND in the germline V gene (reference sequence). The CDR3 loop is CASSMARGLYGYTF. The CDR3, as DNA: TGTGCCAGTAGTATGGCTAGGGGACTTTATGGCTACACCTTC.

The chain links TRBV5-1 to TRBJ2-1; tentatively, D is TRBD1 (6 bases). With 0 bases removed from V and 5 bases from J, the gap between germline ends came to 9 bases. CDR3 length: 14 residues. Looked up from germline, CDR1 is SGHRS and CDR2 is YFSETQ. The CDR3 DNA is TGCGCCAGCAGCTTGGACAGGGCGGACAATGAGCAGTTCTTC. Its translation: CASSLDRADNEQFF.

The V gene is TRBV5-1, the J gene TRBJ2-6; D is uncertain. The V end was cut by 1 base, the J end by 1 base, with 3 bases between. Germline V gene sequence: CDR1 SGHRS, CDR2 YFSETQ. The CDR3 consists of 14 residues. CDR3 nucleotide sequence: TGCGCCAGCAGCTTGAAATCTGGGGCCAACGTCCTGACTTTC. It encodes CASSLKSGANVLTF. Full variable domain (remainder filled in from reference TRBV5-1 and TRBJ2-6): KAGVTQTPRYLIKTRGQQVTLSCSPISGHRSVSWYQQTPGQGLQFLFEYFSETQRNKGNFPGRFSGRQFSNSRSEMNVSTLELGDSALYLCASSLKSGANVLTFGAGSRLTVL.

A remark on this clone: Other nucleotide sequences from this sample produce the same CDR3. This chain links TRBV6-5 with TRBJ1-5; no firm D call. Trimming removed 0 bases at V and 1 base at J, with 7 bases between. This CDR3 comprises 15 residues. Germline V lookup: CDR1 MNHEY, CDR2 SVGAGI. The DNA of the CDR3 is TGTGCCAGCAGTTACTCGGGGTTAAGCAATCAGCCCCAGCATTTT. This sequence encodes CASSYSGLSNQPQHF.